This section outlines one T cell receptor beta chain sequence together with its context. The authors seeded around 200,000 CFSE-labeled responder cells together with around 200,000 irradiated stimulator cells tagged with violet dye. Dividing CFSE-low CD3+CD4+ and CD3+CD8+ responders were isolated by sorting after the reaction. Sequenced by immunoSEQ multiplex PCR; TCRdb stores in-frame clones only, minus some. This sample yields around 8,000 clones, of which more than 25% are seen a single time; under 2.5% belongs to the top ten. This specimen belongs to a study of graft-versus-host responses after intestinal transplantation. Study-level information: Recipients received multivisceral, liver-intestinal, or isolated intestinal transplants. Each recipient received anti-thymocyte globulin induction, then tacrolimus and steroids for 3 to 4 years. Study conclusions and caveats: The authors found GvH clones in recipient marrow, some appearing first in ileum or blood.

Germline V gene data show CDR1 as PRHDT and CDR2 as FYEKMQ (reference sequence). Trimming took 2 bases from V and 5 from J; bases not matched to a gene: 10. The CDR3 has 16 residues. This sample comprised alloreactive CD8+ T cells from a mixed lymphocyte reaction culture, obtained before intestinal transplant. The subset denotes: CFSE-low proliferating T cells sorted from roughly 6-day pre-transplant mixed lymphocyte reaction (GvH or HvG direction). The sequence came from a human patient who received an intestinal transplant. The gene calls are TRBV13 and TRBJ2-5; 8 positions agree with TRBD1. CDR3 loop: CASSLSTGGSWETQYF. The CDR3 nucleotides read TGTGCCAGCAGCTTATCTACAGGGGGTTCGTGGGAGACCCAGTACTTC.